Listed below are T cell receptor beta chains from one sample, sequenced in a study of shared clonotypes between healthy human individuals. TCRdb's table, derived via immunoSEQ multiplex PCR, lists solely in-frame clones and lacks some. The sample yields a few million clones, roughly 92% seen once. Specimen: naive CD4+ T cells sorted from blood. The receptors were gathered from a man aged 18 to 29 in good health. CDR3s include the opening cysteine and the closing phenylalanine or tryptophan. The D gene is left open where the match is weak. Expanded clones get a size class; other rows say once, few or many, or leave the size out.

v_gene	d_gene	j_gene	abundance	CDR3aa	CDR3nt
TRBV27	-	TRBJ2-2	-	CASSLDFTGELFF	TGTGCCAGCAGTCTAGATTTCACCGGGGAGCTGTTTTTT
TRBV13	TRBD2	TRBJ2-7	-	CASSPGGYEQYF	TGTGCCAGCAGCCCGGGAGGGTACGAGCAGTACTTC
TRBV5-5	-	TRBJ2-2	-	CASSPEGVNTGELFF	TGTGCCAGCAGCCCGGAGGGAGTGAACACCGGGGAGCTGTTTTTT
TRBV9	TRBD2	TRBJ2-3	-	CASSVLSERGNTDTQYF	TGTGCCAGCAGCGTATTATCCGAGCGGGGAAACACAGATACGCAGTATTTT
TRBV19	-	TRBJ1-1	-	CASSIGKGVKNTEAFF	TGTGCCAGTAGTATAGGGAAGGGGGTAAAGAACACTGAAGCTTTCTTT
TRBV12-5	-	TRBJ1-2	-	CASGLGEEGPYGYTF	TGTGCTAGTGGTTTGGGGGAAGAGGGACCCTATGGCTACACCTTC
TRBV10-2	-	TRBJ2-5	-	CASSRGIGETQYF	TGCGCCAGCAGTCGGGGGATCGGGGAGACCCAGTACTTC
TRBV7-2	-	TRBJ2-2	once	CASSLSLPTGELFF	TGTGCCAGCAGCCTTTCCCTGCCCACCGGGGAGCTGTTTTTT
TRBV28	-	TRBJ1-5	-	CASSLGLSNQPQHF	TGTGCCAGCAGTTTAGGGTTAAGCAATCAGCCCCAGCATTTT
TRBV19	-	TRBJ1-1	-	CASRTVYEAFF	TGTGCCAGTAGGACGGTATATGAAGCTTTCTTT
TRBV11-1	-	TRBJ2-7	-	CASSSLGEGASYEQYF	TGTGCCAGCAGCTCCCTCGGGGAGGGGGCCTCCTACGAGCAGTACTTC
TRBV19	-	TRBJ1-5	-	CASSIIGPGPYSNQPQHF	TGTGCCAGTAGTATTATCGGCCCAGGGCCTTATAGCAATCAGCCCCAGCATTTT
TRBV30	TRBD2	TRBJ2-7	-	CAWSRMRTSGSLQYEQYF	TGTGCCTGGAGTAGAATGAGGACTAGCGGGAGTCTGCAGTACGAGCAGTACTTC
TRBV30	TRBD2	TRBJ2-1	-	CASGGEFSNEQFF	TGTGCCTCGGGGGGGGAATTTTCCAATGAGCAGTTCTTC
TRBV19	-	TRBJ1-6	few	CASTNDQGYNSPLHF	TGTGCCAGTACCAATGACCAGGGCTATAATTCACCCCTCCACTTT
TRBV19	-	TRBJ2-3	-	CASRQGLSTDTQYF	TGTGCCAGTAGACAAGGACTCAGCACAGATACGCAGTATTTT
TRBV25-1	-	TRBJ2-3	-	CASNQGWASDTQYF	TGTGCCAGCAACCAAGGGTGGGCATCAGATACGCAGTATTTT
TRBV4-1	-	TRBJ2-3	-	CASSHLPAGASTDTQYF	TGCGCCAGCAGCCACCTGCCCGCGGGGGCGAGCACAGATACGCAGTATTTT
TRBV10-3	-	TRBJ2-7	-	CAIRGSSQIRTVPIYEQYF	TGTGCCATCAGAGGGTCCTCACAGATTCGGACAGTACCCATCTACGAGCAGTACTTC
TRBV29-1	-	TRBJ1-4	-	CSVTRSTATNEKLFF	TGCAGCGTGACCAGGTCCACTGCAACTAATGAAAAACTGTTTTTT
TRBV5-6	-	TRBJ2-1	-	CASSFTGDYNEQFF	TGTGCCAGCAGCTTCACGGGAGACTACAATGAGCAGTTCTTC
TRBV6-1	TRBD2	TRBJ2-7	once	CASSEAFPGTSGRYEQYF	TGTGCCAGCAGTGAAGCGTTTCCCGGGACTAGCGGGAGGTACGAGCAGTACTTC
TRBV18	-	TRBJ2-3	-	CASSPTLGDTQYF	TGTGCCAGCTCACCCACTCTCGGGGATACGCAGTATTTT
TRBV7-2	-	TRBJ2-5	-	CASSIMGPRTQYF	TGTGCCAGCAGTATTATGGGGCCGAGGACCCAGTACTTC
TRBV19	TRBD1	TRBJ1-5	-	CASSPQGAPGNQPQHF	TGTGCCAGTAGTCCGCAGGGGGCGCCAGGGAATCAGCCCCAGCATTTT
TRBV5-4	-	TRBJ1-1	-	CASSLESRGRNTEAFF	TGTGCCAGCAGCTTGGAGTCCAGAGGGAGGAACACTGAAGCTTTCTTT
TRBV7-9	-	TRBJ1-2	-	CASIPYPPDHNYGYTF	TGTGCCAGCATCCCCTACCCCCCAGATCATAACTATGGCTACACCTTC
TRBV7-9	-	TRBJ2-6	-	CASSLAIQTSGANVLTF	TGTGCCAGCAGCTTAGCGATCCAGACCTCTGGGGCCAACGTCCTGACTTTC